The 20 T cell receptor beta chains in this list originate from one sample, sequenced in a study of OX40 agonist ivuxolimab in advanced cancers. The protocol was immunoSEQ multiplex PCR, while the TCRdb copy is restricted to in-frame clones and leaves out a portion. The profile shows 70,000 to 90,000 clones, 85% to 90% of them singletons. The sample was CD4+ or CD8+ T cells sorted from blood, taken in a trial of the OX40 agonist ivuxolimab. These receptors were obtained from an adult with an advanced solid tumor such as melanoma, head and neck, liver or kidney cancer.

A single count supports this clone. The V and J genes are TRBV2 and TRBJ2-3, with 10 bases fitting TRBD1. V lost 5 bases, J lost 4 bases, and 3 bases stayed unmatched. Germline-derived CDR1 and CDR2 are SNHLY and FYNNEI. The CDR3 contains 14 residues. The CDR3 loop reads CASSRDRGADTQYF. In DNA, the CDR3 is TGTGCCAGCAGTCGGGACAGGGGTGCAGATACGCAGTATTTT.

The chain links TRBV13 to TRBJ2-5, with TRBD2 identical over 13 bases. V dropped 4 bases and J dropped 2; count of bases not matched to a gene: 7. The CDR3 has 17 amino acids. In germline, CDR1 is PRHDT, CDR2 FYEKMQ (reference sequence). CDR3: CASSSTRGLAGQETQYF. The CDR3 bases are TGTGCCAGCAGCTCAACCCGGGGACTAGCGGGACAAGAGACCCAGTACTTC.

The chain has TRBV6-6 and TRBJ1-5; weak D call: TRBD1 (5 bases). This CDR3 is built from 15 residues. Trimming took 2 bases from V and 5 from J, leaving 13 bases between them. Germline assignment: CDR1 MNHNY and CDR2 SVGAGI (reference sequence). CDR3: CASSYVEGTDQPQHF. The DNA for the CDR3 is TGTGCCAGCAGTTACGTCGAAGGGACGGATCAGCCCCAGCATTTT.

This clone is deemed medium-sized. The gene calls are TRBV10-2 and TRBJ1-1, with unresolved D. Germline loops: CDR1 WSHSY, CDR2 SAAADI. This CDR3 region has 12 residues. V lost 2 bases and J 2 bases, leaving 3 bases between the germline ends. CDR3 DNA sequence: TGCGCCAGCAGTGAGGCTAACACTGAAGCTTTCTTT. As protein: CASSEANTEAFF.

This clone was recorded only once. V is TRBV7-9 and J is TRBJ2-5, with 7 bases identical to TRBD1. Unmatched junction bases numbered 15, after V lost 3 bases and J lost 5 bases. CDR3 length equals 17 residues. The germline gives CDR1 SEHNR, CDR2 FQNEAQ (reference sequence). CDR3 sequence: CASSFLTGTEARETQYF. CDR3 sequence (DNA): TGTGCCAGCAGCTTCCTCACCGGGACAGAGGCTAGGGAGACCCAGTACTTC.

The CDR3 sequence: CAVSRTASYEQYF. The CDR3 DNA follows: TGTGCCGTCAGCCGAACAGCCTCCTACGAGCAGTACTTC. The V gene is TRBV6-1, the J gene TRBJ2-7; no definite D call. CDR3 size: 13 residues. Trimming shortened V by 11 bases and J by 0 bases, and 14 bases separated the two germline ends. Germline CDR1 reads MNHNS; CDR2 reads SASEGT.

This rearrangement joins TRBV21-1 to TRBJ2-7; the D call TRBD2 from the table was never checked on the DNA. TRBV21-1 is marked as a pseudogene. CDR3 length equals 12 residues. For the CDR3, the DNA is TGTGCCCCCGTATCTAGCGGTTACGAGCAGTACTTC. Amino acid sequence: CAPVSSGYEQYF.

This chain links TRBV7-9 with TRBJ2-7; the D gene could be TRBD1 or TRBD2 (5 bases each). V dropped 5 bases and J dropped 5 bases, with 16 bases sitting between them. This CDR3 region has 14 residues. Germline V gene sequence: CDR1 SEHNR, CDR2 FQNEAQ (reference sequence). CDR3 in DNA: TGTGCCAGCAGCCGGAACAGGTTCGGGGACGAGCAGTACTTC. As protein: CASSRNRFGDEQYF.

CDR3 nucleotides: TGTGCCAGCAGTCCACACCCCTTACGGACAGAGCAAGAGACCCAGTACTTC. This gives the protein CASSPHPLRTEQETQYF. The chain links TRBV27 to TRBJ2-5, with D possibly TRBD1 on 6 matching bases. The CDR3 length is 17 residues. Trimming removed 5 bases from V and 2 bases from J, with 21 bases in between. Per germline, CDR1 MNHEY and CDR2 SMNVEV (reference sequence).

This clone has more than one count but fewer than ten. V and J are TRBV7-9 and TRBJ2-3, with TRBD2 matching 9 bases. V was pared by 1 base and J by 3 bases, with 5 bases of the junction left unmatched. The CDR3 length is 16 residues. The germline V gene encodes CDR1 SEHNR and CDR2 FQNEAQ (reference sequence). The DNA for the CDR3 is TGTGCCAGCAGCTTAGGGATACTAGCGGGTACAGATACGCAGTATTTT. Protein sequence: CASSLGILAGTDTQYF.

V usage is TRBV6-5 and J usage is TRBJ2-1, with TRBD2 matching over 8 bases. This CDR3 has 15 amino acids. V lost 6 bases to trimming and J lost 3 bases; unmatched junction nucleotides: 7. Germline V gene sequence: CDR1 MNHEY, CDR2 SVGAGI. CDR3: CASSSIAGYYNEQFF. For the CDR3, the DNA is TGTGCCAGCAGCTCGATAGCGGGATACTACAATGAGCAGTTCTTC.

The chain links TRBV5-1 to TRBJ2-5; TRBD2 might be the D (6 bases). The CDR3 has 14 residues. The germline V gene has CDR1 SGHRS and CDR2 YFSETQ. Trimming removed 4 bases at V and 2 bases at J, with 12 bases between. The CDR3 DNA follows: TGCGCCAGCAGCACCGGGACTGCTCAAGAGACCCAGTACTTC. Translating it yields CASSTGTAQETQYF.

This chain joins TRBV19 and TRBJ2-5; D may match TRBD1 or TRBD2 (5 bases each). The tail of the sequence fits TRBJ2-7 better, so the J call may be wrong. Germline loops: CDR1 LNHDA, CDR2 SQIVND (reference sequence). This CDR3 has 14 residues. The DNA of the CDR3 is TGTGCCAGTACTGCCGGGACGGTATCCTACGAGCAGTACTTC. It specifies CASTAGTVSYEQYF.

This clone was counted a few times. This chain uses TRBV14 with TRBJ1-2, with a tentative D call TRBD1 (6 bases). The CDR3 runs to 12 residues. Germline values: CDR1 SGHDN, CDR2 FVKESK. Trimming took 8 bases from V and 4 from J, leaving 11 bases between them. The CDR3 nucleotides are TGTGCCAGCGGGGGCGCGGGCTATGGCTACACCTTC. Translated, it gives CASGGAGYGYTF.

V usage is TRBV12-5 and J usage is TRBJ2-1; the match to TRBD2 covers 10 bases. V lost 6 bases and J lost 3; bases outside the gene matches: 2. The CDR3 contains 14 residues. Germline loops: CDR1 LGHNT, CDR2 FRNRAP. The CDR3 coding sequence is TGTGCTAGTGGCACTAGCGGGGTCTACAATGAGCAGTTCTTC. Encoded protein: CASGTSGVYNEQFF. Drawing the rest from reference TRBV12-5 and TRBJ2-1, the complete variable domain is DARVTQTPRHKVTEMGQEVTMRCQPILGHNTVFWYRQTMMQGLELLAYFRNRAPLDDSGMPKDRFSAEMPDATLATLKIQPSEPRDSAVYFCASGTSGVYNEQFFGPGTRLTVL.

The CDR3 reads CASGFTRDSGRRNTIYF. In DNA form, the CDR3 reads TGTGCTAGTGGTTTCACCCGGGACTCCGGGCGCCGAAACACCATATATTTT. V is TRBV12-5 and J is TRBJ1-3, with a tentative D call TRBD1 (5 bases). V was clipped by 3 bases and J by 5 bases, with 20 bases between them. The CDR3 sequence is 17 residues long. Germline V gives CDR1 LGHNT, CDR2 FRNRAP. The full variable domain, in which reference TRBV12-5 and TRBJ1-3 provide the parts outside the CDR3, is DARVTQTPRHKVTEMGQEVTMRCQPILGHNTVFWYRQTMMQGLELLAYFRNRAPLDDSGMPKDRFSAEMPDATLATLKIQPSEPRDSAVYFCASGFTRDSGRRNTIYFGEGSWLTVV.

J is TRBJ2-3 and V is TRBV6-1; 13 bases line up with TRBD2. The CDR3 runs to 15 residues. Germline loops: CDR1 MNHNS, CDR2 SASEGT. The V and J ends lost 6 bases and 3 bases, in that order; junction bases with no gene match: 3. The CDR3 loop reads CASSTGLAGTDTQYF. The CDR3 nucleotides are TGTGCCAGCAGCACGGGACTAGCGGGAACAGATACGCAGTATTTT.

The chain recombines TRBV6-1 with TRBJ1-4; no firm D call. Trimming stripped 3 bases from V and 7 bases from J, with 12 bases between. The germline V gene encodes CDR1 MNHNS and CDR2 SASEGT. The CDR3 has 14 residues. The CDR3 here is CASSDSGFSEKLFF. As DNA, the CDR3 is TGTGCCAGCAGTGACAGTGGTTTTAGTGAAAAACTGTTTTTT.

J is TRBJ1-2 and V is TRBV5-1; 8 positions match TRBD1. The germline gives CDR1 SGHRS, CDR2 YFSETQ. The CDR3 extends over 12 amino acids. V was pared by 3 bases and J by 8 bases, with 3 bases of the junction left unmatched. The CDR3 region is CASSSTGDGYTF. CDR3 DNA: TGCGCCAGCAGCTCGACAGGGGACGGCTACACCTTC. Using reference TRBV5-1 and TRBJ1-2 for the parts outside the CDR3, the full variable domain is KAGVTQTPRYLIKTRGQQVTLSCSPISGHRSVSWYQQTPGQGLQFLFEYFSETQRNKGNFPGRFSGRQFSNSRSEMNVSTLELGDSALYLCASSSTGDGYTFGSGTRLTVV.

The chain uses TRBV7-3 and TRBJ2-1; 7 bases fit TRBD2. This CDR3 region has 15 residues. The V gene's germline CDR1 is SGHTA and CDR2 FQGTGA. Trimming took 1 base from V and 7 from J; bases not matched to a gene: 7. This chain's CDR3 is CASSLSGAGNNEQFF. DNA for the CDR3: TGTGCCAGCAGCTTAAGTGGAGCGGGAAATAATGAGCAGTTCTTC.